This TCR beta chain was documented in a study of a mutant IDH1 vaccine in newly diagnosed glioma. Study-wide background: The study gave patients eight vaccinations in weeks 1, 3, 5, 7, 11, 15, 19, 23. Beforehand, treatment had been radiotherapy, temozolomide, or both; the majority received both.

Sequenced by immunoSEQ multiplex PCR; TCRdb stores in-frame clones only, minus some. Of over 45,000 clones in the sample, under 90% were seen once. This CDR3 has 15 amino acids. Trimming shortened V by 1 base and J by 0 bases, and 6 bases separated the two germline ends. Germline CDR1 reads LNHDA; CDR2 reads SQIVND (reference sequence). In regard to this clone: Its antigen is currently unknown.

Time point given: week 23, last vaccination. Vaccine doses each comprised 300 ug of mutant IDH1 20-mer peptide, with topical imiquimod. Each donor presented with a new WHO grade 3 or 4 astrocytoma that tested IDH1-mutant and showed ATRX loss. The chain uses TRBV19 and TRBJ1-4; D not resolved. The receptor comes from a man aged 40-50 years with glioma. The source material was PBMCs, sampled from a glioma patient whose treatment included an IDH1 peptide vaccine. The CDR3 protein is CASSIVRATNEKLFF. The CDR3 DNA reads TGTGCCAGTAGTATAGTTAGGGCAACTAATGAAAAACTGTTTTTT.